This is a list of T cell receptor beta chains from one sample in a study of blood T cells in healthy people across ages. Each CDR3 protein is one row after TCRdb ran MiXCR on the 5' RACE reads. The sample consists of some 800,000 distinct CDR3 sequences, roughly 44% of them appearing once. What was sequenced was blood. The receptors originated from a man in his fifties or sixties in good health. Each CDR3 is given with its conserved first and last residue. Each record gives: CDR3 DNA, CDR3 protein, V gene, J gene, D gene, clone size. A D gene is named only where the DNA matches it firmly. Clone size is given for some rows only: seen once, a few or many times, or a class if the clone is expanded.

cdr3_nt: TGTGCCAGCAGTGAAACCAGGGGAGGCGAGCAGTACTTC; cdr3_aa: CASSETRGGEQYF; v_call: TRBV6-1; j_call: TRBJ2-7; d_call: NA; clone_size: many
cdr3_nt: TGTGCCAGCAGCCCAGGGGGCTCCTACGAGCAGTACTTC; cdr3_aa: CASSPGGSYEQYF; v_call: TRBV7-2; j_call: TRBJ2-7; d_call: TRBD1; clone_size: many
cdr3_nt: TGTGCCAGCTCACCACCAATGGCAGATACGCAGTATTTT; cdr3_aa: CASSPPMADTQYF; v_call: TRBV18; j_call: TRBJ2-3; d_call: NA; clone_size: few
cdr3_nt: TGTGCCAGCAGCTTATGGTCTGCTAGCGGGGGAGCTAATACGCAGTATTTT; cdr3_aa: CASSLWSASGGANTQYF; v_call: TRBV13; j_call: TRBJ2-3; d_call: TRBD2; clone_size: few
cdr3_nt: TGTGCCGGCAGCTTTTTTCAGGGATACGAGCAGTACTTC; cdr3_aa: CAGSFFQGYEQYF; v_call: TRBV7-2; j_call: TRBJ2-7; d_call: NA; clone_size: NA
cdr3_nt: TGCAGTGCTGGACCGGGACTAGCGGAATATAGCAGAGCAGATACGCAGTATTTT; cdr3_aa: CSAGPGLAEYSRADTQYF; v_call: TRBV20-1; j_call: TRBJ2-3; d_call: TRBD2; clone_size: NA
cdr3_nt: TGTGCCAGCAGGCGATTGGGGACAGGGGGTTTCGAGCGGTACTTC; cdr3_aa: CASRRLGTGGFERYF; v_call: TRBV12-3/TRBV12-4; j_call: TRBJ2-7; d_call: TRBD1; clone_size: NA
cdr3_nt: TGTGCCAGCAGTTACTCGACCGGAGACTTGTCTGGAAACACCATATATTTT; cdr3_aa: CASSYSTGDLSGNTIYF; v_call: TRBV6-2/TRBV6-3; j_call: TRBJ1-3; d_call: NA; clone_size: NA
cdr3_nt: TGTGCCAGCAGCCAAGGGCAGGGGCTGGGTGAGCAGTTCTTC; cdr3_aa: CASSQGQGLGEQFF; v_call: TRBV3-1; j_call: TRBJ2-1; d_call: NA; clone_size: few
cdr3_nt: TGTGCCAGCAGTGAGAACTATGGCTACACCTTC; cdr3_aa: CASSENYGYTF; v_call: TRBV12-3/TRBV12-4; j_call: TRBJ1-2; d_call: NA; clone_size: many
cdr3_nt: TGTGCCAGCAGCTTAGATGCTAGCGGGGCTGGGGCCAACGTCCTGACTTTC; cdr3_aa: CASSLDASGAGANVLTF; v_call: TRBV11-2; j_call: TRBJ2-6; d_call: TRBD2; clone_size: few
cdr3_nt: TGTGCCAGCAGCTTAGGTCGAGGGACCTACAATGAGCAGTTCTTC; cdr3_aa: CASSLGRGTYNEQFF; v_call: TRBV7-2; j_call: TRBJ2-1; d_call: NA; clone_size: NA
cdr3_nt: TGTGCCAGCCCACCAGGCGGGGGGACCTCCTACGAGCAGTACTTC; cdr3_aa: CASPPGGGTSYEQYF; v_call: TRBV18; j_call: TRBJ2-7; d_call: TRBD2; clone_size: NA
cdr3_nt: TGTGCCACCGGAGGTCCGGGGAACACTGAAGCTTTCTTT; cdr3_aa: CATGGPGNTEAFF; v_call: TRBV2; j_call: TRBJ1-1; d_call: NA; clone_size: few
cdr3_nt: TGCGCCAGCAGCCAAGATGGGGGGGCGCGAGGAGAGACCCAGCACTTC; cdr3_aa: CASSQDGGARGETQHF; v_call: TRBV4-1; j_call: TRBJ2-4; d_call: NA; clone_size: NA
cdr3_nt: TGCAGTGCTAGTCGAAATAGCGGGGGGGCGGGAGAGCAGTTCTTC; cdr3_aa: CSASRNSGGAGEQFF; v_call: TRBV20-1; j_call: TRBJ2-1; d_call: TRBD2; clone_size: few
cdr3_nt: TGTGCCAGCAAAAAGGGGCCGACGGACACTGAAGCTTTCTTT; cdr3_aa: CASKKGPTDTEAFF; v_call: TRBV7-3; j_call: TRBJ1-1; d_call: NA; clone_size: NA
cdr3_nt: TGTGCCAGCAGTGTCGTTGCTGAAAGCTCCTACGAGCAGTACTTC; cdr3_aa: CASSVVAESSYEQYF; v_call: TRBV2; j_call: TRBJ2-7; d_call: NA; clone_size: few
cdr3_nt: TGTGCCAGCAGCCCCGGGACTATTCAAGAGACCCAGTACTTC; cdr3_aa: CASSPGTIQETQYF; v_call: TRBV3-1; j_call: TRBJ2-5; d_call: TRBD2; clone_size: many
cdr3_nt: TGTGCCAGCAGTTACTATAGCGTTGACGAGCAGTACTTC; cdr3_aa: CASSYYSVDEQYF; v_call: TRBV6-6; j_call: TRBJ2-7; d_call: NA; clone_size: many
cdr3_nt: TGTGCCTGGAGAACAGGGGGAAATGAGCAGTACTTC; cdr3_aa: CAWRTGGNEQYF; v_call: TRBV30; j_call: TRBJ2-7; d_call: TRBD1; clone_size: NA
cdr3_nt: TGCAGTGCCCCCGGTCGTATGGGTTCCGGCTATGGCTACACCTTC; cdr3_aa: CSAPGRMGSGYGYTF; v_call: TRBV20-1; j_call: TRBJ1-2; d_call: NA; clone_size: few
cdr3_nt: TGTGCCAGCAGCACGGACACTCAGAAACGGAGAGGGGAGCAGTACTTC; cdr3_aa: CASSTDTQKRRGEQYF; v_call: TRBV21-1; j_call: TRBJ2-7; d_call: NA; clone_size: NA
cdr3_nt: TGTGCCAGCAGCTTAAATCCGGGGCAGACCTACAATGAGCAGTTCTTC; cdr3_aa: CASSLNPGQTYNEQFF; v_call: TRBV7-6; j_call: TRBJ2-1; d_call: NA; clone_size: NA
cdr3_nt: TGTGCCAGCAACTTACTCGGGGGTCAGCCCCAGCATTTT; cdr3_aa: CASNLLGGQPQHF; v_call: TRBV6-2/TRBV6-3; j_call: TRBJ1-5; d_call: NA; clone_size: NA
cdr3_nt: TGCAGCGTTAAAAGCGGTCCCTACGAGCAGTACTTC; cdr3_aa: CSVKSGPYEQYF; v_call: TRBV29-1; j_call: TRBJ2-7; d_call: NA; clone_size: NA
cdr3_nt: TGTGCCAGCAGCACAAGGACGGGGGAGACCCAGTACTTC; cdr3_aa: CASSTRTGETQYF; v_call: TRBV7-8; j_call: TRBJ2-5; d_call: NA; clone_size: few
cdr3_nt: TGTGCCAGCAGTCCCTCCGGAGGGTTCATTCAGTACTTC; cdr3_aa: CASSPSGGFIQYF; v_call: TRBV12-3/TRBV12-4; j_call: TRBJ2-4; d_call: NA; clone_size: NA
cdr3_nt: TGTGCCAGCAGCTTAGAGTCTCCGGGACTAGCGGTACGCACAGATACGCAGTATTTT; cdr3_aa: CASSLESPGLAVRTDTQYF; v_call: TRBV11-2; j_call: TRBJ2-3; d_call: TRBD2; clone_size: NA
cdr3_nt: TGCGCCAGCAGCTTGGAGCCCGGCGGGAAGTATGGCTACACCTTC; cdr3_aa: CASSLEPGGKYGYTF; v_call: TRBV5-1; j_call: TRBJ1-2; d_call: NA; clone_size: NA
cdr3_nt: TGTGCCAGCAGTCGGACAGCCGGTGCAGGTGATGGTGAGCAGTTCTTC; cdr3_aa: CASSRTAGAGDGEQFF; v_call: TRBV28; j_call: TRBJ2-1; d_call: NA; clone_size: NA
cdr3_nt: TGCAGCGTTGATAGGGGTGGCAATGAGCAGTACTTC; cdr3_aa: CSVDRGGNEQYF; v_call: TRBV29-1; j_call: TRBJ2-7; d_call: NA; clone_size: NA
cdr3_nt: TGTGCCAGCAGTTACCCTCAGGGAGGGGGACCAGATACGCAGTATTTT; cdr3_aa: CASSYPQGGGPDTQYF; v_call: TRBV6-6; j_call: TRBJ2-3; d_call: NA; clone_size: NA
cdr3_nt: TGTGCCAGCAAAACGGACCTTTCAGGCCATGGCTACACCTTC; cdr3_aa: CASKTDLSGHGYTF; v_call: TRBV6-5; j_call: TRBJ1-2; d_call: NA; clone_size: NA
cdr3_nt: TGTGCCAGCAGTGATCATGGGACCGTCCGAGAGACCCAGTACTTC; cdr3_aa: CASSDHGTVRETQYF; v_call: TRBV7-2; j_call: TRBJ2-5; d_call: NA; clone_size: few
cdr3_nt: TGTGCTAGTGGCCGCCCTGAGGGGGCGCTTGGCTACACCTTC; cdr3_aa: CASGRPEGALGYTF; v_call: TRBV12-5; j_call: TRBJ1-2; d_call: TRBD1; clone_size: NA
cdr3_nt: TGTGCCAGCGGCGAGAGCGGGGGGGACAATGAGCAGTTCTTC; cdr3_aa: CASGESGGDNEQFF; v_call: TRBV7-3; j_call: TRBJ2-1; d_call: TRBD2; clone_size: NA
cdr3_nt: TGTGCCAGCAGTCCTCGCTGCCAATCTATCGGAGAAAAACTGTTTTTT; cdr3_aa: CASSPRCQSIGEKLFF; v_call: TRBV3-1; j_call: TRBJ1-4; d_call: NA; clone_size: NA
cdr3_nt: TGTGCCAGCAGCCCTTCTATGACAGGGACGCCCTACGAGCAGTACTTC; cdr3_aa: CASSPSMTGTPYEQYF; v_call: TRBV12-3/TRBV12-4; j_call: TRBJ2-7; d_call: TRBD1; clone_size: few
cdr3_nt: TGTGCCAGCAGTTACAGGGGTCAGGATGGCTACACCTTC; cdr3_aa: CASSYRGQDGYTF; v_call: TRBV6-2/TRBV6-3; j_call: TRBJ1-2; d_call: NA; clone_size: NA
cdr3_nt: TGTGCCAGCAGTAAGGCAAGTAACTGGGCTGTTGAGCAGTTCTTC; cdr3_aa: CASSKASNWAVEQFF; v_call: TRBV7-2; j_call: TRBJ2-1; d_call: NA; clone_size: few
cdr3_nt: TGTGCCAGCAGTGAATCGGTAAGACCCTACAATGAGCAGTTCTTC; cdr3_aa: CASSESVRPYNEQFF; v_call: TRBV25-1; j_call: TRBJ2-1; d_call: NA; clone_size: many
cdr3_nt: TGTGCCAGCAGTCCGCAGGGGTCGGGGCAGTTCTTC; cdr3_aa: CASSPQGSGQFF; v_call: TRBV2; j_call: TRBJ2-1; d_call: NA; clone_size: few
cdr3_nt: TGCGCCAGCAGCCACAAACAGGGCCGGGGCACAGATACGCAGTATTTT; cdr3_aa: CASSHKQGRGTDTQYF; v_call: TRBV4-3; j_call: TRBJ2-3; d_call: NA; clone_size: few
cdr3_nt: TGTGCCAGCAGCAGACTAGGGATGGCTGAAGCTTTCTTT; cdr3_aa: CASSRLGMAEAFF; v_call: TRBV27; j_call: TRBJ1-1; d_call: NA; clone_size: NA
cdr3_nt: TGTGCCAGCAGCCCTGGACGAGTTCGAGAGACCCAGTACTTC; cdr3_aa: CASSPGRVRETQYF; v_call: TRBV5-6; j_call: TRBJ2-5; d_call: NA; clone_size: few